The 14 T cell receptor beta chains reported below all come from one sample, sequenced in a study of T cells expressing NK-cell markers. TCRdb derives one entry per CDR3 protein from the 5' RACE reads, leaving out DNA. This repertoire includes hundreds of thousands of distinct CDR3 sequences. The specimen was blood T cells: a sorted CD56 or NKG2C T cell subset, CD4+ or CD8+ T cells, or bulk PBMC T cells (not recorded which). The origin of the receptors is a woman between 18 and 69 years old in good health.

The CDR3 region is CASSLTGSEAFF. This chain joins TRBV18 and TRBJ1-1. CDR1 and CDR2 from the germline V gene are KGHSH and LQKENI. The CDR3 has 12 amino acids.

The chain uses TRBV28 and TRBJ1-5. The CDR3 extends over 14 amino acids. Germline values: CDR1 MDHEN, CDR2 SYDVKM. The chain's CDR3 is CASSPLARNQPQHF.

The chain carries TRBV6-5 and TRBJ1-2; without DNA, the TCRdb call of TRBD1 cannot be checked. The CDR3 covers 12 residues. Germline lookup yields CDR1 MNHEY and CDR2 SVGAGI. CDR3 in amino acids: CASSSQGRGYTF.

The chain uses TRBV12-3 or TRBV12-4 and TRBJ2-3; TCRdb's assignment of TRBD2 cannot be checked, as there is no DNA. The CDR3 sequence is 14 residues long. The CDR3 region is CASSHGLGGDTQYF.

The chain employs TRBV7-2 and TRBJ1-1. The CDR3 extends over 13 amino acids. Germline CDR1 reads SGHTA; CDR2 reads FQGNSA. The CDR3 sequence: CASSLYPNTEAFF.

The chain has TRBV5-1 and TRBJ2-1; TCRdb selects TRBD2, and the lack of DNA leaves this call unchecked. From germline, CDR1 is SGHRS and CDR2 YFSETQ. CDR3 length: 16 residues. CDR3: CATAWSAGGPRNEQFF.

This sequence joins TRBV7-2 and TRBJ1-4; TCRdb gives TRBD1 as the D gene, but with no DNA this cannot be confirmed. Germline values: CDR1 SGHTA, CDR2 FQGNSA. CDR3 length: 16 amino acids. CDR3 sequence: CASSSNRGLGGEKLFF.

The chain uses TRBV9 and TRBJ2-3; TCRdb lists TRBD1, though no DNA is available to test this call. This CDR3 comprises 13 residues. Germline CDR1 SGDLS, CDR2 YYNGEE. Here the CDR3 reads CASSVNWGDTQYF. Full variable domain (missing parts from reference TRBV9 and TRBJ2-3): DSGVTQTPKHLITATGQRVTLRCSPRSGDLSVYWYQQSLDQGLQFLIQYYNGEERAKGNILERFSAQQFPDLHSELNLSSLELGDSALYFCASSVNWGDTQYFGPGTRLTVL.

The chain uses TRBV29-1 and TRBJ2-2. This CDR3 is built from 14 residues. Germline V gene sequence: CDR1 SQVTM, CDR2 ANQGSEA. The CDR3 sequence is CSVVHGENTGELFF.

The chain carries TRBV28 and TRBJ2-7. The CDR3 is 12 residues long. Germline CDR1 and CDR2: MDHEN and SYDVKM. This chain's CDR3 is CAGSASTSNKYF.

The chain is built from TRBV20-1 and TRBJ2-3; TCRdb picks TRBD2, but there is no DNA to check that call. Germline V gene lookup returns CDR1 DFQATT and CDR2 SNEGSKA (reference sequence). The CDR3 is 15 amino acids. The CDR3 protein is CSARVATQSTDTQYF.

This chain uses TRBV11-2 with TRBJ2-1; TCRdb's D call, TRBD2, is unchecked because there is no DNA. CDR1 is SGHAT and CDR2 is FQNNGV in the germline V gene. CDR3 length: 14 residues. CDR3 in amino acids: CASSFVAGGGEQFF.

The chain uses TRBV12-3 or TRBV12-4 and TRBJ2-2; TCRdb outputs TRBD2, but without DNA this stays unchecked. This CDR3 is 15 amino acids long. The CDR3 loop is CASWRAVTNTGELFF.

The V and J genes are TRBV29-1 and TRBJ2-2; TCRdb outputs TRBD1, but without DNA this stays unchecked. The CDR3 is 12 amino acids. Looked up from germline, CDR1 is SQVTM and CDR2 is ANQGSEA. This CDR3 reads CSGQGGSGELFF.